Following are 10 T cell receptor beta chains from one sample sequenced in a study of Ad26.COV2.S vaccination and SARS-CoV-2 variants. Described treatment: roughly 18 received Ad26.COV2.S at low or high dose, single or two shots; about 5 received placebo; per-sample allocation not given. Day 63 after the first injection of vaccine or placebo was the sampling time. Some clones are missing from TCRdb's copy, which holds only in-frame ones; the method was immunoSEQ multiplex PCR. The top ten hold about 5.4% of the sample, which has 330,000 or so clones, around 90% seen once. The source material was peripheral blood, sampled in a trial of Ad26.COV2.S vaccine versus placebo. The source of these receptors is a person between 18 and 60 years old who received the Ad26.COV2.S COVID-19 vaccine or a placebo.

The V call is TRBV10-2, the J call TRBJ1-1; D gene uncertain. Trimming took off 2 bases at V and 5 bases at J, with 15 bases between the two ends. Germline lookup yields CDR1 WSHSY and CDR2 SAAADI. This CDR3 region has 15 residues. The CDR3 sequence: CASSELNPGLTEAFF. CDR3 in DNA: TGCGCCAGCAGTGAGCTAAACCCCGGACTGACTGAAGCTTTCTTT.

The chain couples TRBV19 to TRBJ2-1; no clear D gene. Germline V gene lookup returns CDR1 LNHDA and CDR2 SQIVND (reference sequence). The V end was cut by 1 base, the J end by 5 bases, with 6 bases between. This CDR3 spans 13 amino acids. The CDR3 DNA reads TGTGCCAGTAGTATAGTGGAGAACAATGAGCAGTTCTTC. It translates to CASSIVENNEQFF.

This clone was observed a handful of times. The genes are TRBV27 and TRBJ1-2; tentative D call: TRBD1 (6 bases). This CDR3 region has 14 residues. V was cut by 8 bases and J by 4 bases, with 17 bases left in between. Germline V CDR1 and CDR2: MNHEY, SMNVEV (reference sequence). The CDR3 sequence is CASRSGGTIYGYTF. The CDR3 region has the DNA TGTGCCAGCCGCTCCGGCGGGACAATCTATGGCTACACCTTC.

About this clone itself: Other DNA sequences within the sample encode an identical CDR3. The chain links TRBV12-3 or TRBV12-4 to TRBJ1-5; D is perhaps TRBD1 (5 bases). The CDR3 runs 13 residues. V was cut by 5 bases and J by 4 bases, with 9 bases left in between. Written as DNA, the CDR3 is TGTGCCAGCAGTCTGGGGCTGAATCAGCCCCAGCATTTT. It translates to CASSLGLNQPQHF.

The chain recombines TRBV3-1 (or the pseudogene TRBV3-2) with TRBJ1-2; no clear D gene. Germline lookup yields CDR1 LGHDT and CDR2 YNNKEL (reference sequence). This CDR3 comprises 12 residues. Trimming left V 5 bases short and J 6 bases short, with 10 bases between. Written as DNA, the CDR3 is TGTGCCAGCAGCTACGGACGAGATGGCTACACCTTC. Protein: CASSYGRDGYTF.

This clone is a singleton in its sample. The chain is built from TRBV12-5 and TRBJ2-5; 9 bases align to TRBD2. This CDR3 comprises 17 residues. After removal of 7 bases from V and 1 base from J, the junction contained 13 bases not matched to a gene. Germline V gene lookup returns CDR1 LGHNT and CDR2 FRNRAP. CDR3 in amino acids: CASVSPGVAGVQETQYF. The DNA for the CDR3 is TGTGCTAGTGTCTCCCCGGGGGTAGCGGGAGTCCAAGAGACCCAGTACTTC.

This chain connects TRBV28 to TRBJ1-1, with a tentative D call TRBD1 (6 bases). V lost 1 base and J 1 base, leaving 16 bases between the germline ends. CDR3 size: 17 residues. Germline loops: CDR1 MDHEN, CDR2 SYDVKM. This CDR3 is CASSLSGVFSPNTEAFF. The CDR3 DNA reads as TGTGCCAGCAGTTTATCAGGGGTATTTTCGCCGAACACTGAAGCTTTCTTT.

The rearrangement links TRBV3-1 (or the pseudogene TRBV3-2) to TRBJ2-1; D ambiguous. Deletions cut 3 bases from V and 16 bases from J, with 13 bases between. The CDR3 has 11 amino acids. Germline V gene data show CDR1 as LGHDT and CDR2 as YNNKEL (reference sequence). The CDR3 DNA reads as TGTGCCAGCAGCCACGAAGCACACACCTTCTTC. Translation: CASSHEAHTFF.

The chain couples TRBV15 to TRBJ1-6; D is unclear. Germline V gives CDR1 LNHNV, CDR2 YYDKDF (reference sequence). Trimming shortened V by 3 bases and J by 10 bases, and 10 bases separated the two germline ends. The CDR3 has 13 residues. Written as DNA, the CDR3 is TGTGCCACCAGCAGGGGTTTAGGGTCACCCCTCCACTTT. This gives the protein CATSRGLGSPLHF.

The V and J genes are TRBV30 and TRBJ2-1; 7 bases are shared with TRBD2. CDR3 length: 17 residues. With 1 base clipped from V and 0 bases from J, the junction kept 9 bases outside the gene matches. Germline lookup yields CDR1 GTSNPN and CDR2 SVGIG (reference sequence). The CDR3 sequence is CAWSDVGGTYSYNEQFF. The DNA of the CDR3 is TGTGCCTGGAGTGACGTGGGAGGGACCTACTCCTACAATGAGCAGTTCTTC.